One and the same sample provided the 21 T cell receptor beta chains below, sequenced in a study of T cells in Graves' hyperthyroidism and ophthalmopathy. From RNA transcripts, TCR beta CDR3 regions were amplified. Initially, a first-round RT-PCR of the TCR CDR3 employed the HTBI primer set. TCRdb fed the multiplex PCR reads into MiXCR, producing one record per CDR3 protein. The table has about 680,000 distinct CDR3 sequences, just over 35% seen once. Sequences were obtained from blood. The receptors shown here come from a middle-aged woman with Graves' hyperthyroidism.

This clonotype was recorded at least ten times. The CDR3 coding sequence is TGTGCCAGCAGTCCTCGGCCGGGACAGGGCGAGACCCAGTACTTC. This sequence encodes CASSPRPGQGETQYF. The chain has TRBV6-1 and TRBJ2-5; 9 bases are a match to TRBD1. This CDR3 contains 15 residues. The J segment lost 5 bases and the V segment lost 5 bases, leaving 9 bases of the junction unmatched. CDR1 is MNHNS, CDR2 SASEGT, per germline.

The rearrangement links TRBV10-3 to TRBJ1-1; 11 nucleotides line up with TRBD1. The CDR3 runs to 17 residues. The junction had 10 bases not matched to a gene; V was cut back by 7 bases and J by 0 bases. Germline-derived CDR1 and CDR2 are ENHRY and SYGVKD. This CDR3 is CAITLDWDRGMNTEAFF. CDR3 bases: TGTGCCATCACCCTAGATTGGGACAGGGGGATGAACACTGAAGCTTTCTTT.

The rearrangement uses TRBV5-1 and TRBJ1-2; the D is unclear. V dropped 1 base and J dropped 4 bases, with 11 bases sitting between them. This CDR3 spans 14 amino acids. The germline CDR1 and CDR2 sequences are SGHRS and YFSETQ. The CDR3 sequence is CASSLKVPVYGYTF. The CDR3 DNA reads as TGCGCCAGCAGCTTGAAAGTTCCGGTCTATGGCTACACCTTC.

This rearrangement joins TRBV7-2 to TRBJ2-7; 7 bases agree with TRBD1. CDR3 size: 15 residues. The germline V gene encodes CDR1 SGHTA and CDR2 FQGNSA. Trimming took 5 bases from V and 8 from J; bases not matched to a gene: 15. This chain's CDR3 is CASSPGTATSAKQYF. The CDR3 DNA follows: TGTGCCAGCAGCCCCGGGACAGCCACCTCCGCCAAGCAGTACTTC.

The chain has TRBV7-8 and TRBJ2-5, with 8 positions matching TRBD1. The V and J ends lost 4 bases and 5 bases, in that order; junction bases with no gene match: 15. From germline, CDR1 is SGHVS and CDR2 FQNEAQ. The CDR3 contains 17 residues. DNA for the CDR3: TGTGCCAGCAGCTCCATGCGATTGGGACAGGTTAGGGAGACCCAGTACTTC. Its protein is CASSSMRLGQVRETQYF. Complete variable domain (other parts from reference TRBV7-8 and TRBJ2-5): GAGVSQSPRYKVAKRGQDVALRCDPISGHVSLFWYQQALGQGPEFLTYFQNEAQLDKSGLPSDRFFAERPEGSVSTLKIQRTQQEDSAVYLCASSSMRLGQVRETQYFGPGTRLLVL.

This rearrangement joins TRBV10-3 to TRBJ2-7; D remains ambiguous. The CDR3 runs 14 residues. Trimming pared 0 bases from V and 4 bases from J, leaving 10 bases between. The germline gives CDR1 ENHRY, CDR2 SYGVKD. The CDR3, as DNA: TGTGCCATCAGTGAGTCGCAGGACGGGTACGAGCAGTACTTC. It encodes CAISESQDGYEQYF.

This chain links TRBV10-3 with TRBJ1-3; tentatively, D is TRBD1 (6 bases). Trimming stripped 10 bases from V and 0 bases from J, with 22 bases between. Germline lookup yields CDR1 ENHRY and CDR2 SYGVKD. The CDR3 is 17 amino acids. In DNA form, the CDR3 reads TGTGCCAGCAGCCAAGAACGGTGGGGGCCCTCTGGAAACACCATATATTTT. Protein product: CASSQERWGPSGNTIYF.

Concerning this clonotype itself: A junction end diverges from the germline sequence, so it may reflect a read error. CDR3 nucleotides: TGCGCCAGCAGCCAAGACCCGGGCCTAACTGAAAAACTGTTTTTT. It encodes CASSQDPGLTEKLFF. V and J are TRBV7-2 and TRBJ1-4; D gene unclear. The V gene's germline CDR1 is SGHTA and CDR2 FQGNSA. This CDR3 comprises 15 residues.

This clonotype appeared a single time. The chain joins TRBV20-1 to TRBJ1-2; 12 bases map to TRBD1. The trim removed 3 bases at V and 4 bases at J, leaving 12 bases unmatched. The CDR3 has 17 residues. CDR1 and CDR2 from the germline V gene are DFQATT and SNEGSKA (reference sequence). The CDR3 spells CSASARGQGAGGYGYTF. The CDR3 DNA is TGCAGTGCTAGTGCTCGGGGACAGGGGGCTGGGGGCTATGGCTACACCTTC.

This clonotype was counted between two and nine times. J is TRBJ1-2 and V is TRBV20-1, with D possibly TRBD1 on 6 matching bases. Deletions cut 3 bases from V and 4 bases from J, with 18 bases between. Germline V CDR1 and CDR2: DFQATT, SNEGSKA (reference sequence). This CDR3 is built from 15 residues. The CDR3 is CSARDQHRVGYGYTF. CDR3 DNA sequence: TGCAGTGCTAGGGATCAACACAGGGTTGGCTATGGCTACACCTTC.

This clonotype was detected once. CDR3 region: CASAPEGAGGANVLTF. The DNA for the CDR3 is TGTGCCAGCGCCCCGGAAGGAGCGGGAGGGGCCAACGTCCTGACTTTC. This chain links TRBV7-2 with TRBJ2-6; 7 positions match TRBD2. From germline, CDR1 is SGHTA and CDR2 FQGNSA. The CDR3 consists of 16 residues. The junction had 11 bases not matched to a gene; V was cut back by 8 bases and J by 4 bases.

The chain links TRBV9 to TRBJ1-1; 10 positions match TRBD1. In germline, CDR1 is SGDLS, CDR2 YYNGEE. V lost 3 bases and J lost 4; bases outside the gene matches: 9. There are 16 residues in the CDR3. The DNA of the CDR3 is TGTGCCAGCAGCGCGACAGGGGGCGCGGGTGTCACTGAAGCTTTCTTT. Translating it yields CASSATGGAGVTEAFF.

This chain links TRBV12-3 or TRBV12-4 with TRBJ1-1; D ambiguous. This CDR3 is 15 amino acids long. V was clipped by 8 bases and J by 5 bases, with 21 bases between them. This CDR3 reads CASAYFPTPGTEAFF. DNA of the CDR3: TGTGCCAGCGCCTATTTCCCCACCCCGGGGACTGAAGCTTTCTTT.

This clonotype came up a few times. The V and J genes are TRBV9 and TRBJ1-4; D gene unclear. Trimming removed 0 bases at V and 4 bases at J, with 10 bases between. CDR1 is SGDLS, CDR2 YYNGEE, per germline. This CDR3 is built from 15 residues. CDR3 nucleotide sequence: TGTGCCAGCAGCGTAGGGGCAGGCTATAATGAAAAACTGTTTTTT. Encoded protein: CASSVGAGYNEKLFF.

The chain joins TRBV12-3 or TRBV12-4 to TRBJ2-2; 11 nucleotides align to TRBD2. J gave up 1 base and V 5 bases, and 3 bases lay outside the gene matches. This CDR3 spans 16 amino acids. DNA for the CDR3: TGTGCCAGCAGTCCGGGACTAGCGGAGAACACCGGGGAGCTGTTTTTT. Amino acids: CASSPGLAENTGELFF.

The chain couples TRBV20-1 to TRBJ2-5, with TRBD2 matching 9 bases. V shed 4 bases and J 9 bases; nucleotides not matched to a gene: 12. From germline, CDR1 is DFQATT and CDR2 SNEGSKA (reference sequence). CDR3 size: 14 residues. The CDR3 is CSAMGLAGSLAQYF. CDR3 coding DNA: TGCAGTGCTATGGGGCTAGCGGGAAGCTTGGCCCAGTACTTC.

The CDR3, as DNA: TGCGCCAGCAGCCAAGCCTGGCCCGCCGGAGGTGAAAAACTGTTTTTT. As protein: CASSQAWPAGGEKLFF. V and J are TRBV5-1 and TRBJ1-4; D remains ambiguous. The germline gives CDR1 SGHRS, CDR2 YFSETQ. The CDR3 has 16 residues. Trimming took off 4 bases at V and 7 bases at J, with 20 bases between the two ends.

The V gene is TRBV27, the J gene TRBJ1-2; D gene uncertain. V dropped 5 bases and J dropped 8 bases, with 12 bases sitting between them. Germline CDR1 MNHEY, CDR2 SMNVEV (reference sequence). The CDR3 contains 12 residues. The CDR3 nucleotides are TGTGCCAGCAGTGCTACCCTTTACGGCTACACCTTC. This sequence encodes CASSATLYGYTF.

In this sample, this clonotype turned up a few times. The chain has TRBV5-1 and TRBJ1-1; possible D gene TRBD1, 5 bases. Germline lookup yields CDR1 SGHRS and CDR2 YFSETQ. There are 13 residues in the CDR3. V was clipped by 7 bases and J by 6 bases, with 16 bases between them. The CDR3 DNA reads TGCGCCAGCGGAAACGGGAGGGGCTCTGAAGCTTTCTTT. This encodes CASGNGRGSEAFF.

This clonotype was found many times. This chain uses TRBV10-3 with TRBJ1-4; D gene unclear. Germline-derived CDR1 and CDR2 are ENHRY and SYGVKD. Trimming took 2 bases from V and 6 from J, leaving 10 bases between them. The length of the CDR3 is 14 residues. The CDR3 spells CAISEAGIDEKLFF. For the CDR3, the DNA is TGTGCCATCAGTGAGGCGGGGATTGATGAAAAACTGTTTTTT.

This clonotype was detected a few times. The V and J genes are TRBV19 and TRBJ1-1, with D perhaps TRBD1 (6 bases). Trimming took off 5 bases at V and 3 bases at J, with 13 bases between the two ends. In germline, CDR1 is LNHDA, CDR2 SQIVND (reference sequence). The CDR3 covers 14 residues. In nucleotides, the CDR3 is TGTGCCAGTAGTTGGTTGGGGGCGGACACTGAAGCTTTCTTT. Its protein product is CASSWLGADTEAFF. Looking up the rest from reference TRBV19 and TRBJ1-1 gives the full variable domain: DGGITQSPKYLFRKEGQNVTLSCEQNLNHDAMYWYRQDPGQGLRLIYYSQIVNDFQKGDIAEGYSVSREKKESFPLTVTSAQKNPTAFYLCASSWLGADTEAFFGQGTRLTVV.